These 6 T cell receptor beta chains were all obtained from the same sample, sequenced in a study of shared clonotypes between healthy human individuals (TCRdb year 2020). The receptor library was made with the immunoSEQ multiplex PCR assay. Sourced from immuneACCESS, this table was stored by TCRdb with only in-frame sequences that have V and J called. A share of the clones is absent; for the studies checked, an unresolved V gene accounts for under half, and the remainder has no known explanation. The sample table contains around 690,000 clones; only one count was recorded for roughly 88% of them. The ten largest clones take up 34% of the sample. Material for sequencing was memory CD8+ T cells from PBMCs. The cell subset or site label here, explained by the study, means: CD45RO+ cells pooled with CCR7-negative TemRA cells. These receptors were taken from a man aged 18 to 29 in good health. Some clones in this sample may be carry-over from other donors' samples.

CDR3 nucleotides: TGTGCCACCGGACCCCGGTTCGAGCAGTACTTC. This gives the protein CATGPRFEQYF. The V gene is TRBV27, the J gene TRBJ2-7; D call uncertain. From germline, CDR1 is MNHEY and CDR2 SMNVEV (reference sequence). V was trimmed by 10 bases and J by 6 bases, leaving 13 bases between them. The CDR3 sequence is 11 residues long.

This clone turned up a few times. The rearrangement uses TRBV7-9 and TRBJ2-5; tentative D call: TRBD2 (6 bases). CDR3 length: 14 amino acids. Germline CDR1 SEHNR, CDR2 FQNEAQ (reference sequence). Trimming left V 7 bases short and J 4 bases short, with 16 bases between. The CDR3 loop is CASIPVGRGETQYF. CDR3 DNA: TGTGCCAGCATCCCCGTAGGGCGGGGAGAGACCCAGTACTTC.

The chain recombines TRBV6-5 with TRBJ2-1, with D unclear. The V and J ends lost 5 bases and 8 bases respectively, with 16 bases between them. Per germline, CDR1 MNHEY and CDR2 SVGAGI. The CDR3 covers 14 residues. Written as DNA, the CDR3 is TGTGCCAGCAGTCCATCTGACTCCTCCCATGAGCAGTTCTTC. Translated, it gives CASSPSDSSHEQFF.

This sequence joins TRBV27 and TRBJ2-1, with a possible D match to TRBD2 (6 bases). The CDR3 is 15 amino acids. Germline CDR1 is MNHEY and CDR2 is SMNVEV (reference sequence). Trimming stripped 1 base from V and 9 bases from J, with 16 bases between. The CDR3 loop is CASSLFRAMGGEQFF. The CDR3 bases are TGTGCCAGCAGTTTATTCCGTGCGATGGGGGGTGAGCAGTTCTTC.

This clone was seen more than once but under ten times. This chain links TRBV7-2 with TRBJ2-1; unclear D gene. Germline V gives CDR1 SGHTA, CDR2 FQGNSA. V lost 5 bases to trimming and J lost 3 bases, with 14 bases between them. CDR3 size: 15 residues. CDR3 residues: CASSPLADYYNEQFF. The CDR3 DNA reads as TGTGCCAGCAGCCCTTTAGCAGATTACTACAATGAGCAGTTCTTC.

This chain joins TRBV28 and TRBJ2-1, with a weak D call TRBD1 (5 bases). Trimming left V 2 bases short and J 8 bases short, with 16 bases between. Germline CDR1 reads MDHEN; CDR2 reads SYDVKM. The CDR3 spans 15 residues. The CDR3: CASSLPPGGADEQFF. The DNA for the CDR3 is TGTGCCAGCAGTTTACCCCCCGGTGGGGCGGATGAGCAGTTCTTC.